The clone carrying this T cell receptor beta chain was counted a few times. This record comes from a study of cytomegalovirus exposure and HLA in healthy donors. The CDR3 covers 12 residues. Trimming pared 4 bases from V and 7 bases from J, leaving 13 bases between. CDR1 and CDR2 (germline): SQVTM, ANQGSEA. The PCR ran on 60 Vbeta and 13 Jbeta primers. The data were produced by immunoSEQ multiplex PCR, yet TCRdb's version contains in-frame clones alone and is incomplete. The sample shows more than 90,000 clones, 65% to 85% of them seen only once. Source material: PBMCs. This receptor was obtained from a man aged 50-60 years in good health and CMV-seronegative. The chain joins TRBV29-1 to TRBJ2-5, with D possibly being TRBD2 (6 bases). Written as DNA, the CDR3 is TGCAGCGTTGGAGGTGGGGGGACGACCCAGTACTTC. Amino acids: CSVGGGGTTQYF.